This T cell receptor beta chain was recorded in a study of blood T cell repertoires in COVID-19. Overall study context: Samples taken during acute and convalescent COVID-19 were collected in the United States, Italy and Spain. T cells, B-cell-depleted T cells, or PBMCs provided the cDNA or gDNA that served as material.

This CDR3 comprises 11 residues. V was pared by 3 bases and J by 9 bases, with 10 bases between. Germline CDR1 reads DFQATT; CDR2 reads SNEGSKA (reference sequence). This clone was observed a single time. Original methodology: Reference gene primers were amplified, and this amplification served to estimate nucleated cell counts. Profiling relied on immunoSEQ multiplex PCR, and the TCRdb table lists in-frame clones only, not all of them. V, J and clone size were drawn from that table, and D and trimming were deduced from the DNA. This sample has 30,000 to 40,000 clones, with approximately 89% found just once.

The origin of this receptor is a man aged 55 to 70 with active or convalescent COVID-19. Sequenced: peripheral blood. The chain links TRBV20-1 to TRBJ2-3; tentative D call: TRBD2 (5 bases). The CDR3 is CSARTPGTQYF. The CDR3 DNA sequence: TGCAGTGCTAGGACTCCGGGGACGCAGTATTTT.